What follows are 12 T cell receptor beta chains derived from one specimen sequenced in a study of CD8+ T cells in alopecia areata. RNA, once extracted, was reverse transcribed into cDNA for use as the sequencing template. Profiled with immunoSEQ multiplex PCR; TCRdb holds only in-frame clones, not every one. This sample carries approximately 180,000 clones, more than 55% of them seen once, and the ten largest clones take roughly 1.3%. Regarding treatment: oral pan-JAK inhibitor, 5-10 mg twice daily. Sequencing used CD4+ T cells sorted from blood, obtained around week 50, from a patient treated with tofacitinib. The receptor source for this set is a human donor with alopecia areata.

A few counts support this clone. This chain connects TRBV18 to TRBJ1-1; 7 bases align to TRBD1. The V and J ends lost 3 bases and 4 bases, in that order; junction bases with no gene match: 5. Germline assignment: CDR1 KGHSH and CDR2 LQKENI. This CDR3 has 14 amino acids. The CDR3 DNA reads TGTGCCAGCTCACCTGACAGGGTGGGCACTGAAGCTTTCTTT. This encodes CASSPDRVGTEAFF.

The chain carries TRBV7-2 and TRBJ2-6; TRBD2 might be the D (5 bases). Germline V gene lookup returns CDR1 SGHTA and CDR2 FQGNSA. Trimming pared 2 bases from V and 0 bases from J, leaving 8 bases between. The CDR3 consists of 16 residues. The CDR3 nucleotides read TGTGCCAGCAGCTTAAGAAGCGGCTCTGGGGCCAACGTCCTGACTTTC. Its translation is CASSLRSGSGANVLTF.

Comments on this clone: This sample also contains other DNA sequences that code for the same CDR3. The chain uses TRBV29-1 and TRBJ1-1, with D possibly being TRBD1 (5 bases). The ends were cut back, 6 bases at V and 0 bases at J, with 11 bases in the middle. CDR1 and CDR2 from the germline V gene are SQVTM and ANQGSEA. The CDR3 totals 13 residues. The CDR3 nucleotides are TGCAGCGTCGAGGGACGCTTGAACACTGAAGCTTTCTTT. Its protein is CSVEGRLNTEAFF.

The chain is built from TRBV6-5 and TRBJ1-2, with 7 positions matching TRBD1. The CDR3 consists of 15 residues. Germline-derived CDR1 and CDR2 are MNHEY and SVGAGI. The trim removed 6 bases at V and 2 bases at J, leaving 9 bases unmatched. The CDR3 loop reads CASRISMGQNYGYTF. The CDR3 bases are TGTGCCAGCAGGATTTCCATGGGACAGAACTATGGCTACACCTTC.

The chain recombines TRBV19 with TRBJ2-1; D is perhaps TRBD1 or TRBD2 (6 bases each). Germline V gene lookup returns CDR1 LNHDA and CDR2 SQIVND (reference sequence). This CDR3 spans 13 amino acids. Trimming took 6 bases from V and 7 from J, leaving 13 bases between them. The CDR3 DNA follows: TGTGCCAGTAGCGATACGGGGGCTAATGAGCAGTTCTTC. The encoded protein is CASSDTGANEQFF.

V and J are TRBV30 and TRBJ1-2; D may be TRBD1 (5 bases). The CDR3 extends over 13 amino acids. The V and J ends lost 3 bases and 6 bases respectively, with 14 bases between them. Germline V gives CDR1 GTSNPN, CDR2 SVGIG (reference sequence). The CDR3 spells CAWRSRGYDGYTF. In DNA, the CDR3 is TGTGCCTGGAGATCGAGGGGATATGATGGCTACACCTTC.

As concerns this clone: The same CDR3 can be traced to other DNA sequences in this sample. The CDR3 DNA reads TGTGCCAGCAGCGTAGGACTAGCGGGTTACAATGAGCAGTTCTTC. The encoded protein is CASSVGLAGYNEQFF. This chain links TRBV9 with TRBJ2-1; 10 bases map to TRBD2. In germline, CDR1 is SGDLS, CDR2 YYNGEE. Unmatched junction bases numbered 1, after V lost 0 bases and J lost 4 bases. The CDR3 runs 15 residues.

There are a few counts of this clone. The V call is TRBV30, the J call TRBJ1-5, with D perhaps TRBD1 (6 bases). V lost 0 bases and J lost 2, with 11 bases in between. The CDR3 is 15 residues long. Germline CDR1 and CDR2: GTSNPN and SVGIG (reference sequence). Here the CDR3 DNA reads TGTGCCTGGAGTGTACAAGGGGGTGGCAATCAGCCCCAGCATTTT. Residues: CAWSVQGGGNQPQHF.

CDR3 region: CASSLTGPILGDTQYF. CDR3 sequence (DNA): TGCGCCAGCAGCTTGACGGGACCAATTTTAGGGGATACGCAGTATTTT. The genes are TRBV5-1 and TRBJ2-3; D may be TRBD1 or TRBD2 (5 bases each). This CDR3 contains 16 residues. Germline assignment: CDR1 SGHRS and CDR2 YFSETQ. V was pared by 1 base and J by 6 bases, with 18 bases between.

This rearrangement joins TRBV2 to TRBJ2-3; 9 positions agree with TRBD1. Germline assignment: CDR1 SNHLY and CDR2 FYNNEI. The V segment lost 5 bases and the J segment 5 bases; nucleotides outside the gene matches: 8. This CDR3 spans 15 amino acids. The CDR3 sequence is CASSSPGQGIDTQYF. The CDR3 DNA reads TGTGCCAGCAGTAGCCCGGGACAGGGTATAGATACGCAGTATTTT. The variable domain in full, with the rest retrieved from reference TRBV2 and TRBJ2-3, is EPEVTQTPSHQVTQMGQEVILRCVPISNHLYFYWYRQILGQKVEFLVSFYNNEISEKSEIFDDQFSVERPDGSNFTLKIRSTKLEDSAMYFCASSSPGQGIDTQYFGPGTRLTVL.

The V call is TRBV5-1, the J call TRBJ2-1, with TRBD1 identical over 9 bases. V lost 0 bases to trimming and J lost 0 bases; unmatched junction nucleotides: 4. There are 17 residues in the CDR3. From germline, CDR1 is SGHRS and CDR2 YFSETQ. The CDR3 reads CASSLVTTGGSYNEQFF. The CDR3 region has the DNA TGCGCCAGCAGCTTGGTCACGACAGGGGGCTCCTACAATGAGCAGTTCTTC.

This clone has only a few counts. Other DNA sequences from this sample encode an identical CDR3 as well. J is TRBJ1-2 and V is TRBV5-1; possible D gene TRBD1, 6 bases. This CDR3 contains 13 residues. Germline values: CDR1 SGHRS, CDR2 YFSETQ. Trimming pared 2 bases from V and 2 bases from J, leaving 7 bases between. The CDR3 nucleotides read TGCGCCAGCAGCTTTGACAGGAACTATGGCTACACCTTC. It yields the protein CASSFDRNYGYTF.